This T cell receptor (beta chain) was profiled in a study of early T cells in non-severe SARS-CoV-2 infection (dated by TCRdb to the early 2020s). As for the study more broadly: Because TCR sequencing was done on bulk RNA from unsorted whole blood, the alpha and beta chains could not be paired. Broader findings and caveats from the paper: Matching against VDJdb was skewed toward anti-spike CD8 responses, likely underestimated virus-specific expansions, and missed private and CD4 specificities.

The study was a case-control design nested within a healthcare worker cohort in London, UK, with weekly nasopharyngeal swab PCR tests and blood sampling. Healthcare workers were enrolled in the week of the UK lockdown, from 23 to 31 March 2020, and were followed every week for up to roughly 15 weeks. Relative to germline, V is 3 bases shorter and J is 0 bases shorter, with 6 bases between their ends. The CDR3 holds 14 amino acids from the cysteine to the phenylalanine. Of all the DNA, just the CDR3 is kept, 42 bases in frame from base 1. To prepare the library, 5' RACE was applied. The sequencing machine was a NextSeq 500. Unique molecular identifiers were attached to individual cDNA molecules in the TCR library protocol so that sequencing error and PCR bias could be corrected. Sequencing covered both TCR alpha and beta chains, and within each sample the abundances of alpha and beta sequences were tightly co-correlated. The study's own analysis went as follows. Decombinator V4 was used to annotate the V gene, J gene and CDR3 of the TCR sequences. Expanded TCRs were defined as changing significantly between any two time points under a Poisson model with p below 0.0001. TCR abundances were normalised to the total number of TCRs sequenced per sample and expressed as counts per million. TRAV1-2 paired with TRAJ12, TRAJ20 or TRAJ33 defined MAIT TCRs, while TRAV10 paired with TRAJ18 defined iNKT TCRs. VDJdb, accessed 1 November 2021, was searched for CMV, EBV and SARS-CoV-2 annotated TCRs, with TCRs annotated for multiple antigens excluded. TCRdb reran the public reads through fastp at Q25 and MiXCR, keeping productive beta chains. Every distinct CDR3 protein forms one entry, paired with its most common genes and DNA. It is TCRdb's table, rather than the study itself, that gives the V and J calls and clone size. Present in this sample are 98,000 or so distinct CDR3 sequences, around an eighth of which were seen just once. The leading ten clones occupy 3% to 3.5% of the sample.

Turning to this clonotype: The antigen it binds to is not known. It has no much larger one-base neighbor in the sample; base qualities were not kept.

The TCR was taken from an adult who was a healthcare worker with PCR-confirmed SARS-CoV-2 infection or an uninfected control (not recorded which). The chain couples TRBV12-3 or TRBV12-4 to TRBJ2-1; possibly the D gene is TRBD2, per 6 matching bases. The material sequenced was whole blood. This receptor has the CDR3 CASSFGGSYNEQFF. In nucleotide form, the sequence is TGTGCCAGCAGTTTCGGGGGCTCCTACAATGAGCAGTTCTTC.